What follows is one TCR beta chain and its context. What it recognizes is unknown. Profiled with immunoSEQ multiplex PCR; TCRdb holds only in-frame clones, not every one. The sample carries 57,000 or so clones, around four fifths recorded once. ViraFEST assay sequencing came after antigen-specific CD4+ T cells were expanded with viral peptide pools. The authors isolated CD4+ T cells after ten to eleven days of culture. Two doses of BNT162b2 or mRNA-1273 vaccine were administered to participants. This sample was included in a study of vaccination effects on CD4 cells after COVID-19. This clonotype originated in a human donor who received a COVID-19 vaccine. This specimen was CD4+ T cells from PBMCs cultured with HCoV-229E spike peptides, taken after COVID-19 vaccination.

CDR3 protein: CASSPTPRDFTETQYF. CDR3 sequence (DNA): TGTGCCAGCAGCCCCACCCCCCGGGACTTCACAGAGACCCAGTACTTC. The chain recombines TRBV5-4 with TRBJ2-5; TRBD2 might be the D (6 bases). CDR1 SGHNT and CDR2 YYREEE come from the germline V gene (reference sequence). This CDR3 is built from 16 residues. V dropped 4 bases and J dropped 4 bases, with 20 bases sitting between them.